This TCR beta chain was obtained from a study of blood T cell repertoires in COVID-19. Study as a whole: T cells, B-cell-depleted T cells, or PBMCs provided the cDNA or gDNA that served as material.

In the original analysis: Amplification from reference gene primers served as the basis for estimated nucleated cell counts. Using immunoSEQ multiplex PCR, the repertoire was profiled, and TCRdb retains in-frame clones only, with some absent. V and J calls and clone size are those listed in that table; D and trimming were worked out from the DNA. This sample has some 370,000 clones; around 91% occur once, and the top ten carry approximately 6.2%. The clonotype comes from a man younger than 35 with active or convalescent COVID-19. The sequenced material came from peripheral blood.

The CDR3 coding sequence is TGTGCCAGCAGCCGGGGACCAGGGGGCAATCAGCCCCAGCATTTT. It is translated as CASSRGPGGNQPQHF. The V gene is TRBV6-2 or TRBV6-3, the J gene TRBJ1-5; tentatively, D is TRBD1 (6 bases). Germline V CDR1 and CDR2: MNHEY, SVGEGT. This CDR3 contains 15 residues. V gave up 6 bases and J gave up 2 bases, with 14 bases separating them.